The 29 T cell receptor beta chains listed next were all sequenced from one sample in a study of identical twins. TCRdb used MiXCR to reprocess the 5' RACE reads, holding one entry per CDR3 protein. Seen here are roughly 230,000 distinct CDR3 sequences, about 8% observed once, and the top ten hold roughly 3%. The same sample was also studied in work on yellow fever vaccine responses in identical twins.

The source material was CD8+ T cells sorted from blood. These receptors were collected from a woman under 30 in good health.

This clonotype came up many times. J is TRBJ2-5 and V is TRBV10-3, with 8 bases identical to TRBD2. The ends lost 5 bases at V and 3 bases at J; junction bases unmatched: 8. CDR3 length equals 15 residues. Looked up from germline, CDR1 is ENHRY and CDR2 is SYGVKD. The CDR3 here is CAISFSGTGEETQYF. The CDR3 nucleotides are TGTGCCATCAGTTTTAGCGGGACGGGGGAAGAGACCCAGTACTTC.

The chain has TRBV7-9 and TRBJ2-3; D possibly uses TRBD1 or TRBD2 (5 bases each). V was pared by 2 bases and J by 11 bases, with 17 bases between. CDR3 length: 14 residues. The germline CDR1 and CDR2 sequences are SEHNR and FQNEAQ (reference sequence). CDR3 sequence reads: CASSLTTEGYMQYF. The CDR3 DNA is TGTGCCAGCAGCTTAACGACAGAGGGTTACATGCAGTATTTT.

Here the CDR3 reads CASSPDRYQETQYF. CDR3 nucleotide sequence: TGTGCCAGCTCCCCCGACAGGTACCAAGAGACCCAGTACTTC. V is TRBV28 and J is TRBJ2-5; D is possibly TRBD1 (6 bases). From germline, CDR1 is MDHEN and CDR2 SYDVKM. The CDR3 contains 14 residues. V shed 8 bases and J shed 0 bases, with 13 bases lying between them. The full variable domain, rest sourced from reference TRBV28 and TRBJ2-5, is DVKVTQSSRYLVKRTGEKVFLECVQDMDHENMFWYRQDPGLGLRLIYFSYDVKMKEKGDIPEGYSVSREKKERFSLILESASTNQTSMYLCASSPDRYQETQYFGPGTRLLVL.

This clonotype was found a few times. This chain connects TRBV11-2 to TRBJ2-1, with D unclear. In germline, CDR1 is SGHAT, CDR2 FQNNGV. V lost 4 bases and J 1 base, leaving 8 bases between the germline ends. The CDR3 is 14 residues long. CDR3: CASSSEPSYNEQFF. The DNA for the CDR3 is TGTGCCAGCAGCTCCGAGCCTTCCTACAATGAGCAGTTCTTC. The variable domain in full, with the rest retrieved from reference TRBV11-2 and TRBJ2-1, is EAGVAQSPRYKIIEKRQSVAFWCNPISGHATLYWYQQILGQGPKLLIQFQNNGVVDDSQLPKDRFSAERLKGVDSTLKIQPAKLEDSAVYLCASSSEPSYNEQFFGPGTRLTVL.

This clonotype was seen a few times. This sequence joins TRBV6-5 and TRBJ1-3, with D maybe TRBD1 (5 bases). CDR1 and CDR2 from the germline V gene are MNHEY and SVGAGI. The ends were cut back, 4 bases at V and 0 bases at J, with 13 bases in the middle. This CDR3 region has 16 residues. The CDR3 nucleotides read TGTGCCAGCAGTTCCCTGACAGCCAGCTCTGGAAACACCATATATTTT. It codes for CASSSLTASSGNTIYF.

The V and J genes are TRBV7-2 and TRBJ2-5, with D unresolved. V lost 1 base to trimming and J lost 1 base, with 10 bases between them. The CDR3 totals 15 residues. Germline CDR1 and CDR2: SGHTA and FQGNSA. The CDR3 region is CASSLVPVRQETQYF. The DNA of the CDR3 is TGTGCCAGCAGCTTAGTACCGGTGCGCCAAGAGACCCAGTACTTC. Full variable domain (remainder filled in from reference TRBV7-2 and TRBJ2-5): GAGVSQSPSNKVTEKGKDVELRCDPISGHTALYWYRQSLGQGLEFLIYFQGNSAPDKSGLPSDRFSAERTGGSVSTLTIQRTQQEDSAVYLCASSLVPVRQETQYFGPGTRLLVL.

This sequence joins TRBV2 and TRBJ2-2, with 9 bases lining up with TRBD2. This CDR3 comprises 14 residues. The germline CDR1 and CDR2 sequences are SNHLY and FYNNEI. The trim removed 6 bases at V and 6 bases at J, leaving 5 bases unmatched. The CDR3 nucleotides read TGTGCCAGCAGATTTGGACTAGCGCCCGGGGAGCTGTTTTTT. This encodes CASRFGLAPGELFF.

This clonotype was counted only a few times. The genes are TRBV4-3 and TRBJ2-3; weak D call: TRBD1 (6 bases). Germline CDR1 LGHNA, CDR2 YSLEER. There are 16 residues in the CDR3. V shed 1 base and J shed 0 bases, with 11 bases lying between them. CDR3 DNA: TGCGCCAGCAGCCAAGTGGACAGACGAAGCACAGATACGCAGTATTTT. This sequence encodes CASSQVDRRSTDTQYF.

This clonotype was recorded a few times. V usage is TRBV20-1 and J usage is TRBJ2-4, with TRBD2 identical over 10 bases. CDR1 and CDR2 from the germline V gene are DFQATT and SNEGSKA (reference sequence). The CDR3 consists of 14 residues. V shed 4 bases, J shed 5 bases, and the junction held 5 bases outside the gene matches. In DNA, the CDR3 is TGCAGTGCTACCGGGACTAGCGACGAAAACATTCAGTACTTC. Protein product: CSATGTSDENIQYF.

This clonotype was seen more than once but under ten times. The chain employs TRBV6-5 and TRBJ1-2; possibly TRBD1 for D (5 bases). The length of the CDR3 is 15 residues. Germline assignment: CDR1 MNHEY and CDR2 SVGAGI. The V end lost 2 bases, the J end lost 4 bases, and 14 bases lay between the germline ends. CDR3 in amino acids: CASSYGTDSSYGYTF. CDR3 nucleotides: TGTGCCAGCAGTTACGGGACCGACAGCTCCTATGGCTACACCTTC.

This clonotype was seen at least ten times. V and J are TRBV7-3 and TRBJ2-3; D not certain. Trimming cost V 2 bases and J 3 bases, with 6 bases left between them. The CDR3 covers 13 residues. Per germline, CDR1 SGHTA and CDR2 FQGTGA. The DNA of the CDR3 is TGTGCCAGCAGCTTAGGTTTTACAGATACGCAGTATTTT. This codes for CASSLGFTDTQYF.

In this sample, this clonotype turned up many times. The chain uses TRBV6-2 or TRBV6-3 and TRBJ2-1; D call uncertain. The V gene lost 6 bases and the J gene lost 10 bases, with 10 bases spanning the gap. Germline V gene lookup returns CDR1 MNHEY and CDR2 SVGEGT. The CDR3 is made up of 11 amino acids. The DNA of the CDR3 is TGTGCCAGCAGCTACGTAGGGGAGCAGTTCTTC. It codes for CASSYVGEQFF.

Ten or more counts support this clonotype. CDR3 loop: CATSRVAEETQYF. The CDR3 DNA sequence: TGTGCCACCAGCAGAGTGGCGGAAGAGACCCAGTACTTC. J is TRBJ2-5 and V is TRBV15; D unclear. The CDR3 runs to 13 residues. Germline V lookup: CDR1 LNHNV, CDR2 YYDKDF (reference sequence). V shed 1 base and J shed 3 bases, with 6 bases lying between them.

The sample holds a few counts of this clonotype. The chain employs TRBV4-2 and TRBJ2-7; 12 nucleotides line up with TRBD2. Trimming took 1 base from V and 4 from J; bases not matched to a gene: 5. The CDR3 totals 16 residues. Germline-derived CDR1 and CDR2 are LGHNA and YNFKEQ. This CDR3 reads CASSQGSGLAGYEQYF. The DNA for the CDR3 is TGTGCCAGCAGCCAAGGAAGCGGACTAGCGGGATACGAGCAGTACTTC.

This clonotype has a handful of counts. The V call is TRBV7-9, the J call TRBJ2-7; D may be TRBD2 (7 bases). Trimming shortened V by 0 bases and J by 6 bases, and 15 bases separated the two germline ends. CDR1 and CDR2 from the germline V gene are SEHNR and FQNEAQ (reference sequence). The CDR3 is made up of 15 amino acids. DNA of the CDR3: TGTGCCAGCAGCTTAGCTGGGGGGGCCCTCATCGAGCAGTACTTC. This encodes CASSLAGGALIEQYF.

Only a few counts were recorded for this clonotype. J is TRBJ2-3 and V is TRBV15; 11 nucleotides match TRBD2. V lost 0 bases, J lost 0 bases, and 14 bases stayed unmatched. CDR1 is LNHNV and CDR2 is YYDKDF in the germline V gene (reference sequence). CDR3 length: 21 amino acids. CDR3 residues: CATSRDVIAGGPHASTDTQYF. CDR3 nucleotides: TGTGCCACCAGCAGAGATGTTATAGCGGGAGGGCCCCACGCTAGCACAGATACGCAGTATTTT.

This chain connects TRBV9 to TRBJ1-1; TRBD1 might be the D (6 bases). V lost 2 bases, J lost 5 bases, and 10 bases lay in between. The CDR3 sequence is 13 residues long. From germline, CDR1 is SGDLS and CDR2 YYNGEE. The CDR3 nucleotides are TGTGCCAGCAGCGTCCAGGGGTGGACTGAAGCTTTCTTT. This codes for CASSVQGWTEAFF.

This clonotype has a handful of counts. The rearrangement joins TRBV6-1 to TRBJ2-2; 7 bases align to TRBD2. CDR1 is MNHNS, CDR2 SASEGT, per germline. The CDR3 loop spans 13 amino acids. The J segment lost 4 bases and the V segment lost 8 bases, leaving 4 bases of the junction unmatched. The CDR3 sequence is CASGTTFTGELFF. CDR3 in DNA: TGTGCCAGCGGGACTACCTTCACCGGGGAGCTGTTTTTT.

In this sample, this clonotype turned up many times. The V gene is TRBV14, the J gene TRBJ2-5; D is perhaps TRBD1 (5 bases). The CDR3 is 13 residues long. CDR1 is SGHDN, CDR2 FVKESK, per germline. Trimming stripped 4 bases from V and 4 bases from J, with 10 bases between. The CDR3 sequence: CASSLLTGETQYF. CDR3 sequence (DNA): TGTGCCAGCAGCCTTTTAACAGGAGAGACCCAGTACTTC. The variable domain in full, with the rest retrieved from reference TRBV14 and TRBJ2-5, is EAGVTQFPSHSVIEKGQTVTLRCDPISGHDNLYWYRRVMGKEIKFLLHFVKESKQDESGMPNNRFLAERTGGTYSTLKVQPAELEDSGVYFCASSLLTGETQYFGPGTRLLVL.

This clonotype has a handful of counts. The rearrangement joins TRBV20-1 to TRBJ2-1; D is unresolved. V lost 6 bases, J lost 15 bases, and 21 bases lay in between. The CDR3 totals 12 residues. The germline gives CDR1 DFQATT, CDR2 SNEGSKA (reference sequence). CDR3 bases: TGCAGTGCCGCCCCCCCCCTAGATTGGGCGTTCTTC. Protein sequence: CSAAPPLDWAFF.

The sample holds many counts of this clonotype. V usage is TRBV5-1 and J usage is TRBJ2-5; tentatively, D is TRBD2 (5 bases). CDR1 is SGHRS and CDR2 is YFSETQ in the germline V gene. Trimming pared 6 bases from V and 2 bases from J, leaving 14 bases between. CDR3 size: 14 residues. In DNA form, the CDR3 reads TGCGCCAGCACCTTTGGGAGCCTTCAAGAGACCCAGTACTTC. Translating gives CASTFGSLQETQYF.

Many counts were recorded for this clonotype. This chain uses TRBV6-2 or TRBV6-3 with TRBJ2-7, with 14 positions matching TRBD2. V lost 0 bases, J lost 5 bases, and 9 bases stayed unmatched. There are 18 residues in the CDR3. Germline lookup yields CDR1 MNHEY and CDR2 SVGEGT. This CDR3 is CASSYSPGTSGRYNEQYF. The CDR3 bases are TGTGCCAGCAGTTACTCCCCCGGGACTAGCGGGAGATACAACGAGCAGTACTTC.

This chain uses TRBV6-2 or TRBV6-3 with TRBJ2-1; 8 nucleotides line up with TRBD1. V lost 6 bases to trimming and J lost 2 bases; unmatched junction nucleotides: 12. The CDR3 extends over 17 amino acids. Germline CDR1 MNHEY, CDR2 SVGEGT. The CDR3 coding sequence is TGTGCCAGCAGCTCCGTACCCCGGACAGGGACCTACAATGAGCAGTTCTTC. Residues: CASSSVPRTGTYNEQFF.

A few counts support this clonotype. The rearrangement links TRBV27 to TRBJ1-1; maybe TRBD1 (5 bases). Trimming took off 2 bases at V and 2 bases at J, with 15 bases between the two ends. The germline V gene has CDR1 MNHEY and CDR2 SMNVEV (reference sequence). CDR3 length: 16 residues. The DNA for the CDR3 is TGTGCCAGCAGTTTAGGGTGGGTAGGGGCAAACACTGAAGCTTTCTTT. Translation: CASSLGWVGANTEAFF.

The rearrangement links TRBV7-9 to TRBJ2-3, with D possibly being TRBD1 (7 bases). The CDR3 covers 16 residues. Germline V gene data show CDR1 as SEHNR and CDR2 as FQNEAQ (reference sequence). The ends were cut back, 2 bases at V and 9 bases at J, with 21 bases in the middle. CDR3 nucleotides: TGTGCCAGCAGCTTACAGGGGGGCCCGTCGGCCCTAACGCAGTATTTT. Protein sequence: CASSLQGGPSALTQYF. Looking up the rest from reference TRBV7-9 and TRBJ2-3 gives the full variable domain: DTGVSQNPRHKITKRGQNVTFRCDPISEHNRLYWYRQTLGQGPEFLTYFQNEAQLEKSRLLSDRFSAERPKGSFSTLEIQRTEQGDSAMYLCASSLQGGPSALTQYFGPGTRLTVL.

The CDR3 loop reads CASSTAPGGSEAGELFF. DNA for the CDR3: TGTGCCAGCAGTACCGCCCCGGGCGGGAGCGAGGCCGGGGAGCTGTTTTTT. The chain carries TRBV6-1 and TRBJ2-2; 7 bases match TRBD2. Germline values: CDR1 MNHNS, CDR2 SASEGT. CDR3 size: 17 residues. Trimming removed 5 bases from V and 6 bases from J; junction bases left unmatched: 15.

This clonotype has only a few counts. V and J are TRBV20-1 and TRBJ2-2; D may be TRBD2 (7 bases). V was shortened by 1 base and J by 4 bases, with 19 bases between the two germline ends. This CDR3 has 17 amino acids. Germline CDR1 reads DFQATT; CDR2 reads SNEGSKA (reference sequence). CDR3 nucleotides: TGCAGTGCTAGAGTTTTACTGAGGGAGGGGGGCACCGGGGAGCTGTTTTTT. It translates to CSARVLLREGGTGELFF.

At least ten counts were recorded for this clonotype. The chain is built from TRBV29-1 and TRBJ2-7, with 10 bases lining up with TRBD2. The germline V gene encodes CDR1 SQVTM and CDR2 ANQGSEA. The CDR3 contains 14 residues. The J segment lost 7 bases and the V segment lost 4 bases, leaving 10 bases of the junction unmatched. Written as DNA, the CDR3 is TGCAGCGTTGGGGGTCCAGCGGGAGGGAATGAGCAGTACTTC. Its protein is CSVGGPAGGNEQYF.

In its sample, this clonotype was seen many times. In DNA, the CDR3 is TGTGCCAGCAGCAAACGCCCAAACGAAGGGGGACAACCCTACGAGCAGTACTTC. Translating it yields CASSKRPNEGGQPYEQYF. This chain uses TRBV21-1 with TRBJ2-7; the table's D call of TRBD1 was not tested on the DNA. TRBV21-1 is designated a pseudogene. This CDR3 comprises 18 residues.